Listed here is a single T cell receptor (beta chain). Germline V lookup: CDR1 MRHNA, CDR2 SNTAGT. CDR3 length: 15 amino acids. The V gene lost 0 bases and the J gene lost 3 bases, with 11 bases spanning the gap. These data are taken from a study of shared clonotypes between healthy human individuals. Produced via immunoSEQ multiplex PCR; TCRdb's table is partial and in-frame only. The sample consists of 2 million to 3 million clones, 93% of them appearing once. The sample comprised naive CD4+ T cells from PBMCs. Subset denoted: CD45RA+ positively selected. This chain joins TRBV6-4 and TRBJ1-1, with a tentative D call TRBD1 (6 bases). The clonotype was recovered from a man between 18 and 35 years old in good health. Some clones in this sample may be carry-over from other donors' samples. CDR3 coding DNA: TGTGCCAGCAGTGACTCTAACAGGGTTGACACTGAAGCTTTCTTT. Amino acid sequence: CASSDSNRVDTEAFF.